Following are 11 T cell receptor beta chains from one sample sequenced in a study of monozygotic twins with inflammatory bowel disease (dated by TCRdb to 2018 to 2020). Library creation used 5' RACE. TCRdb shows the sequencer as Illumina HiSeq 2500. TCRdb reprocessed the public reads and reports one entry per CDR3 protein sequence, without DNA. For this sample, the table gives approximately 340,000 distinct CDR3 sequences. The ten top clones hold around 2% of the sample. Sequencing was done on a sample of blood. The receptors originated from a human donor with ulcerative colitis or Crohn's disease, or a healthy co-twin of an affected twin (not recorded which).

This chain joins TRBV24-1 and TRBJ2-7. Germline V gene lookup returns CDR1 KGHDR and CDR2 SFDVKD. The CDR3 runs 15 residues. The CDR3 loop is CATSEGTGGSYEQYF.

The rearrangement links TRBV20-1 to TRBJ2-2; TCRdb calls TRBD2, which cannot be checked without DNA. CDR3 length: 17 residues. Germline CDR1 is DFQATT and CDR2 is SNEGSKA (reference sequence). The CDR3 loop reads CSARDPGRGENTGELFF.

V and J are TRBV5-1 and TRBJ2-5. This CDR3 spans 14 amino acids. Germline assignment: CDR1 SGHRS and CDR2 YFSETQ. This chain's CDR3 is CASSEGSGKETQYF.

This chain uses TRBV27 with TRBJ1-1. Germline CDR1 is MNHEY and CDR2 is SMNVEV (reference sequence). The CDR3 has 12 residues. The CDR3 spells CDLGPSNTEAFF.

This chain links TRBV19 with TRBJ2-3; the TCRdb call, TRBD1, lacks DNA for checking. CDR1 LNHDA and CDR2 SQIVND come from the germline V gene (reference sequence). This CDR3 comprises 15 residues. This CDR3 reads CASSTGTGYTDTQYF.

The V call is TRBV2, the J call TRBJ2-1. CDR3 size: 12 residues. Per germline, CDR1 SNHLY and CDR2 FYNNEI. Here the CDR3 reads CASSGEKNEQFF.

The chain employs TRBV20-1 and TRBJ1-1. This CDR3 spans 13 amino acids. Per germline, CDR1 DFQATT and CDR2 SNEGSKA (reference sequence). The CDR3 reads CSASGLANTEAFF.

This chain joins TRBV20-1 and TRBJ2-7. This CDR3 spans 14 amino acids. Germline CDR1 is DFQATT and CDR2 is SNEGSKA (reference sequence). The CDR3 sequence: CSARDGVPSYEQYF.

The rearrangement links TRBV18 to TRBJ2-7; the TCRdb D gene call, TRBD1, has no DNA to confirm it. Germline V lookup: CDR1 KGHSH, CDR2 LQKENI. This CDR3 has 19 residues. The CDR3 here is CASSLGGQGANFQQHEQYF.

The V call is TRBV20-1, the J call TRBJ1-6; TCRdb returns TRBD1, unconfirmable since there is no DNA. The length of the CDR3 is 14 residues. Germline V gene lookup returns CDR1 DFQATT and CDR2 SNEGSKA (reference sequence). The CDR3 protein is CSARRGVSGSPLHF.

The rearrangement joins TRBV3-1 to TRBJ2-1; lacking DNA, the TRBD2 call made by TCRdb goes unchecked. The CDR3 is made up of 16 amino acids. Germline CDR1 LGHDT, CDR2 YNNKEL (reference sequence). CDR3 residues: CASSGYSGWDYNEQFF.